Below, 2 T cell receptor beta chains from the same sample are listed, as sequenced in a study of molecular identifiers for immune sequencing clone quantification. One entry per CDR3 protein results from TCRdb running MiXCR on the PCR reads. Of around 460,000 distinct CDR3 sequences in the sample, 20% to 25% were seen once. Sequencing was done on a sample of naive CD8+ T cells from blood, with Jurkat cell RNA spiked in. Subset meaning: FACS-sorted CD8+CD4-CCR7+CD45RA+ naive T cells. These receptors were obtained from a human donor in good health. Some libraries in this study had Jurkat cell RNA spiked in.

This clonotype was seen more than once but under ten times. At one end the junction does not follow the germline gene, possibly because of a read error. The chain recombines TRBV5-3 with TRBJ2-7; 10 bases align to TRBD2. TRBV5-3 is designated an ORF whose function remains uncertain. This CDR3 is 14 amino acids long. The CDR3, as DNA: TGTGCCAGCAGCTCTAGCGGGAGATTTTACGAGCAGTACTTC. Translated: CASSSSGRFYEQYF.

In this sample, this clonotype turned up many times. The rearrangement links TRBV21-1 to TRBJ2-6; the table's D call, TRBD2, was not checked against the DNA. TRBV21-1 is annotated as a pseudogene. This CDR3 comprises 17 residues. The CDR3 is CASSKPPFLSGANVLTF. The CDR3 nucleotides are TGTGCCAGCAGCAAACCTCCCTTCCTCTCTGGGGCCAACGTCCTGACTTTC.